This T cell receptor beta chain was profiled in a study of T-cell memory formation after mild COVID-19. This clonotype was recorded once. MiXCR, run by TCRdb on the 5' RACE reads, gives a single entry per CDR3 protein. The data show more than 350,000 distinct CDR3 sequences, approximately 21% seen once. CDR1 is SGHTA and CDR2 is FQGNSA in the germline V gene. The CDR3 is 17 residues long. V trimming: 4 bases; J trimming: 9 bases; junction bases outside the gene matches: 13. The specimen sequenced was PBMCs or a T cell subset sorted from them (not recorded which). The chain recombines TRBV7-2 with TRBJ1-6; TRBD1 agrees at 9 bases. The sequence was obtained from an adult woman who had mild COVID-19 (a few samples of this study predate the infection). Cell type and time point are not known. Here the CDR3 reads CASSSSSQGASGSPLHF. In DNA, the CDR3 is TGTGCCAGCAGCTCGTCATCACAGGGGGCTAGTGGTTCACCCCTCCACTTT.